This T cell receptor (beta chain) was captured by sequencing in a study of T cell clonality in common variable immunodeficiency. Study-level findings and limits: CVID subjects had higher TCRbeta clonality than healthy controls, most marked in about a third. Reportedly, TCR beta sequences from common variable immunodeficiency showed fewer deletions and N-nucleotide insertions. T cell subpopulation sequencing would be needed to explain CVID clonality.

In this sample, this clone turned up many times. The antigen remains undetermined. The observed sequence ends 3 residues before the CDR3 terminus, with the missing tail filled in from the germline J gene. V was clipped by 3 bases and J by 3 bases, with 18 bases between them. Germline V gives CDR1 LNHDA, CDR2 SQIVND (reference sequence). This CDR3 comprises 16 residues. Sequencing used immunoSEQ multiplex PCR; TCRdb keeps in-frame clones, though not all of them. This table holds approximately 44,000 clones with no singletons; the top ten claim roughly 2.8%. The sample taken for sequencing was peripheral blood mononuclear cells. This chain links TRBV19 with TRBJ2-7; a possible D gene is TRBD1 (7 bases). The TCR was taken from a person aged 18-69 years in good health. This CDR3 is CASSISQEGAYYEQYF. The CDR3 DNA, read in part, is TGTGCCAGTAGTATCTCTCAGGAGGGGGCTTACTACGAG. Full variable domain (missing parts from reference TRBV19 and TRBJ2-7): DGGITQSPKYLFRKEGQNVTLSCEQNLNHDAMYWYRQDPGQGLRLIYYSQIVNDFQKGDIAEGYSVSREKKESFPLTVTSAQKNPTAFYLCASSISQEGAYYEQYFGPGTRLTVT.